This T cell receptor beta chain was obtained from a study of regulatory T cells in long-lasting Graves disease. Overall study: A definition of persistent Graves' disease required over 5 years of antithyroid drugs plus positive TSH receptor antibodies.

Germline assignment: CDR1 LNHDA and CDR2 SQIVND (reference sequence). V shed 3 bases and J shed 1 base, with 19 bases lying between them. This CDR3 is built from 18 residues. Building the TCR beta libraries relied on iRepertoire HTBI primers, and CDR3 regions underwent Arm-PCR. TCRdb independently ran MiXCR on the multiplex PCR reads; one entry per CDR3 protein. The sample contains about half a million distinct CDR3 sequences, 22% of which appear only once. Regarding this clonotype: Antigen unknown.

Broader study findings: There was favoring of TRBV28, TRBJ1-2 and TRBJ2-5 in persistent disease. Patients with persistent disease shared under 3,500 public clonotypes, outpacing the approximately 920 shared by new patients.

Time point described: persistent/refractory GD, antithyroid drugs over 5 years with positive TRAb. Preparation of the TCR library used RNA extracted from PBMCs. A volume of approximately 9 milliliters of peripheral blood was collected in EDTA tubes. The material was peripheral blood mononuclear cells (PBMCs), obtained when the disease was refractory, from a patient treated with antithyroid drugs. The sequence came from a female donor with Graves disease. The chain carries TRBV19 and TRBJ2-1; weak D call: TRBD1 (6 bases). CDR3 in amino acids: CASSMGAERTLSYNEQFF. CDR3 in DNA: TGTGCCAGTAGTATGGGGGCTGAGCGTACTTTATCCTACAATGAGCAGTTCTTC.